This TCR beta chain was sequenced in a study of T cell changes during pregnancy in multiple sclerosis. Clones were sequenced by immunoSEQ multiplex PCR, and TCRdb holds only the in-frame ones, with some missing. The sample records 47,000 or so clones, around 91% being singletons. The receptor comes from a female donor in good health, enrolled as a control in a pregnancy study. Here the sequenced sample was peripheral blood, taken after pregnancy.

The chain's CDR3 is CASSQEGLTLSYEQYF. In DNA, the CDR3 is TGCGCCAGCAGCCAAGAGGGACTTACTCTCTCCTACGAGCAGTACTTC. This chain connects TRBV4-1 to TRBJ2-7; possible D gene TRBD2, 6 bases. The V and J ends lost 0 bases and 0 bases respectively, with 12 bases between them. This CDR3 is 16 amino acids long. CDR1 MGHRA and CDR2 YSYEKL come from the germline V gene.